Listed below are T cell receptor beta chains from one sample, sequenced in a study of T cells in Graves' hyperthyroidism and ophthalmopathy. One entry per CDR3 protein results from TCRdb running MiXCR on the multiplex PCR reads. This sample has hundreds of thousands of distinct CDR3 sequences; under 25% occur once, and the top ten carry roughly 30%. The specimen sequenced was blood. These receptors originate from a man aged 25-40 years with Graves' ophthalmopathy. Both conserved end residues are part of each CDR3. Each record gives: V gene, J gene, D gene, clone size, CDR3 DNA, CDR3 protein. The D gene is left open where the match is weak. Clone sizes are given selectively: once, few, many, or a class where the clone is expanded.

TRBV27	TRBJ2-3	TRBD2	few	TGTGCCAGCAGTTTATCTAGCGGGAGGACAGATACGCAGTATTTT	CASSLSSGRTDTQYF
TRBV4-2	TRBJ2-1	-	-	TGTGCCAGCAGCCAAGTAGGCGGGACTCTTCAGGAGCAGTTCTTC	CASSQVGGTLQEQFF
TRBV7-2	TRBJ2-3	TRBD2	many	TGTGCCAGCAGCTTCACTAGCGGGATAACAGATACGCAGTATTTT	CASSFTSGITDTQYF
TRBV7-9	TRBJ2-6	-	-	TGTGCCAGCAGCTTAATTCGTGGGGACTCTGGGGCCAACGTCCTGACTTTC	CASSLIRGDSGANVLTF
TRBV3-1	TRBJ2-7	TRBD2	-	TGTGCCAGCAGCCACCGCGGGGGTCCTAACGAGCAGTACTTC	CASSHRGGPNEQYF
TRBV5-1	TRBJ2-6	-	-	TGCGCCAGCACCACTTTACCGCTCTCTGGGGCCAACGTCCTGACTTTC	CASTTLPLSGANVLTF
TRBV5-6	TRBJ2-1	-	few	TGTGCCAGCACTTGGACCGGGTCGGAGCAGTTCTTC	CASTWTGSEQFF
TRBV11-2	TRBJ2-7	-	many	TGTGCCAGCAGCTTAGATATGACCAGAAGGAGCTCCTACGAGCAGTACTTC	CASSLDMTRRSSYEQYF
TRBV24-1	TRBJ2-1	-	few	TGTGCCACCAGTGAGGGGGCCGGGAATGAGCAGTTCTTC	CATSEGAGNEQFF
TRBV6-2/TRBV6-3	TRBJ2-1	TRBD2	-	TGTGCCAGCAGTCACTATGGGTTAAGCGGGGAGGAGAATGAGCAGTTCTTC	CASSHYGLSGEENEQFF
TRBV3-1	TRBJ1-3	-	many	TGTGCCAGCAGCCCGTCCTGGGCTGCAGGAAACACCATATATTTT	CASSPSWAAGNTIYF
TRBV11-2	TRBJ2-1	-	many	TGTGCCAGCAGCGGAGGGGCCGGCTCCTACAATGAGCAGTTCTTC	CASSGGAGSYNEQFF
TRBV29-1	TRBJ2-7	TRBD2	many	TGCAGCGTCCAAGGTGGTAGCGGGAGCCAAGCCTACGAGCAGTACTTC	CSVQGGSGSQAYEQYF
TRBV6-2/TRBV6-3	TRBJ2-2	-	few	TGTGCCAGCAGTGTCGGAGGGGCGCGCGGCGGGGAGCTGTTTTTT	CASSVGGARGGELFF
TRBV12-3/TRBV12-4	TRBJ2-2	TRBD1	once	TGTGCCAGCAGTTCAGGGGGCCGAACCGGGGAGCTGTTTTTT	CASSSGGRTGELFF
TRBV7-9	TRBJ1-2	-	many	TGTGCCAGCAGCGTTTCCGGGACCGCCCATAACTATGGCTACACCTTC	CASSVSGTAHNYGYTF
TRBV28	TRBJ1-5	-	-	TGTGCCAGCAGTTTTTTGCGGGGTTCGGGTCAGCCCCAGCATTTT	CASSFLRGSGQPQHF
TRBV28	TRBJ2-1	-	few	TGTGCCAGCAGTTCCCTGAAGGGAGCTAATGATGAGCAGTTCTTC	CASSSLKGANDEQFF
TRBV7-2	TRBJ1-1	-	many	TGTGCCAGCAGCCCCAGGGGCAGTGACACTGAAGCTTTCTTT	CASSPRGSDTEAFF
TRBV3-1	TRBJ2-2	TRBD1	many	TGTGCCAGCAGCCAAGAGGACAGGGACGGGAGTTCGGGCACCGGGGAGCTGTTTTTT	CASSQEDRDGSSGTGELFF
TRBV2	TRBJ1-1	-	many	TGTGCCAGCAGTGACAGGCTAGTTGAAGCTTTCTTT	CASSDRLVEAFF
TRBV12-3/TRBV12-4	TRBJ2-1	TRBD2	few	TGTGCCAGCCTTCTAGCGGGAGGCCGCTACAATGAGCAGTTCTTC	CASLLAGGRYNEQFF
TRBV9	TRBJ2-1	-	few	TGTGCCAGCAGCCCCCCCTCGGGAGTTGGTTACAATGAGCAGTTCTTC	CASSPPSGVGYNEQFF
TRBV20-1	TRBJ1-4	-	few	TGCAGTGCTAGGGGGCAGACCGCAACTAATGAAAAACTGTTTTTT	CSARGQTATNEKLFF
TRBV5-6	TRBJ2-7	-	few	TGTGCCAGCAGCTTCACTACGGCCTACGAGCAGTACTTC	CASSFTTAYEQYF
TRBV20-1	TRBJ1-6	-	-	TGCAGTGCTAGAGATCAACGGGAGAGCTCCTATAATTCACCCCTCCACTTT	CSARDQRESSYNSPLHF
TRBV7-8	TRBJ2-5	-	-	TGTGCCAGCAGCTTAGTTCTGGGCACCAGGGAGACCCAGTACTTC	CASSLVLGTRETQYF
TRBV2	TRBJ2-2	-	few	TGTGCCAGCAGGGTACAGATAACACGGACCGGGGAGCTGTTTTTT	CASRVQITRTGELFF
TRBV4-1	TRBJ2-7	TRBD1	few	TGCGCCAGCAGCCAAGCGTCCGGGACAGGGGTCGCCGAGCAGTACTTC	CASSQASGTGVAEQYF
TRBV7-9	TRBJ1-1	-	many	TGTGCCAGCAGCTTAAGGGGCCGTTCTGAAGCTTTCTTT	CASSLRGRSEAFF
TRBV14	TRBJ2-1	-	-	TGTGCCAGCAGCCAGAAACTACTCATGAGCTCCTACAATGAGCAGTTCTTC	CASSQKLLMSSYNEQFF
TRBV24-1	TRBJ2-5	TRBD2	few	TGTGCCCCCGAGCAGAGCGGGAGGGCCGCTCCTTCCCAAGAGACCCAGTACTTC	CAPEQSGRAAPSQETQYF
TRBV2	TRBJ1-2	TRBD1	few	TGTGCCAGCAGTACCCTTTACAGGGGAAGAGACTATGGCTACACCTTC	CASSTLYRGRDYGYTF
TRBV6-2/TRBV6-3	TRBJ2-7	-	-	TGTGCCAGCAGTACCCCCCAGGGGGGAGGGTCCTACGAGCAGTACTTC	CASSTPQGGGSYEQYF
TRBV9	TRBJ1-2	-	-	TGTGCCAGCAGCGTAGATGGGGCCTCCTATGGCTACACCTTC	CASSVDGASYGYTF
TRBV19	TRBJ2-1	-	-	TGTGCCAGTAGTATTGGCGCAGGGTTCAATGAGCAGTTCTTC	CASSIGAGFNEQFF
TRBV10-3	TRBJ2-2	-	-	TGTGCCATCAGTGAGCCGACAGGGAACACCGGGGAGCTGTTTTTT	CAISEPTGNTGELFF
TRBV6-2/TRBV6-3	TRBJ1-1	-	-	TGTGCCAGCAGTTACTCGATAGGGCCTGTCACTGAAGCTTTCTTT	CASSYSIGPVTEAFF
TRBV28	TRBJ2-7	TRBD1	many	TGTGCCAGCAGTCCCCGACAGGGAGACTACGAGCAGTACTTC	CASSPRQGDYEQYF
TRBV2	TRBJ2-3	TRBD2	many	TGTGCCAGCAGCCGCAGTGTGGGGGGGGATACGCAGTATTTT	CASSRSVGGDTQYF
TRBV6-9	TRBJ2-2	TRBD1	-	TGTGCCAGCAGTTACCTAGGGCCGGGACAGGGAAACACCGGGGAGCTGTTTTTT	CASSYLGPGQGNTGELFF
TRBV6-1	TRBJ2-5	TRBD2	-	TGTGCCAGCAGTTCCTCTACCTGGACTAGCGGGAGTGAAGAGACCCAGTACTTC	CASSSSTWTSGSEETQYF
TRBV10-2	TRBJ2-2	TRBD2	-	TGCGCCAGCAGTGAGTCATCCCGACTAGCGGGAGCGACCGGGGAGCTGTTTTTT	CASSESSRLAGATGELFF
TRBV20-1	TRBJ1-1	-	-	TGCAGTGCTTTATCAGGGTGGGGAGACACTGAAGCTTTCTTT	CSALSGWGDTEAFF
TRBV20-1	TRBJ1-1	TRBD1	many	TGCAGTGCCAGCCCTTGGGACAGGGGTTCCTACACTGAAGCTTTCTTT	CSASPWDRGSYTEAFF
TRBV20-1	TRBJ2-7	TRBD2	many	TGCAGTGCCGATAGCGGGACCTCCTACGAGCAGTACTTC	CSADSGTSYEQYF
TRBV7-2	TRBJ2-1	TRBD2	-	TGTGCCAGCAGCTTAGGCGGGAGTACGAATGAGCAGTTCTTC	CASSLGGSTNEQFF
TRBV2	TRBJ2-3	-	-	TGTGCCAGCAGTGAAGTGCAACAGGGTGCAGATACGCAGTATTTT	CASSEVQQGADTQYF
TRBV6-1	TRBJ2-2	TRBD2	-	TGTGCCAGCAGTGAACCGGTCGGGAGGGCCCGGAACACCGGGGAGCTGTTTTTT	CASSEPVGRARNTGELFF
TRBV11-2	TRBJ2-3	-	many	TGTGCCAGCAGCTTACAATCCGATACGCAGTATTTT	CASSLQSDTQYF
TRBV7-9	TRBJ2-1	TRBD1	-	TGTGCCAGCAGCTTAACCGACAGGGGGTATGAGCAGTTCTTC	CASSLTDRGYEQFF
TRBV12-3/TRBV12-4	TRBJ2-1	-	many	TGTGCCAGCAGTTCTGGGCGGGCGGAGCAGTTCTTC	CASSSGRAEQFF
TRBV4-1	TRBJ2-2	TRBD1	few	TGCGCCAGCAGATTAACCAACAGGGGGCAAGGCGGGGAGCTGTTTTTT	CASRLTNRGQGGELFF
TRBV2	TRBJ2-7	TRBD1	many	TGTGCCAGCAGTGCTGGACAGGGGGCCCACGAGCAGTACTTC	CASSAGQGAHEQYF
TRBV7-9	TRBJ2-2	TRBD1	-	TGTGCCAGCAGCTCAGGGACAGGGAGCACCGGGGAGCTGTTTTTT	CASSSGTGSTGELFF
TRBV5-6	TRBJ2-1	TRBD2	few	TGTGCCAGCAGCACCCGCCTAGCGGGAGGATCTAAAGAGCAGTTCTTC	CASSTRLAGGSKEQFF
TRBV2	TRBJ2-3	-	-	TGTGCCAGTAACTCCCTAGATACCACAGATACGCAGTATTTT	CASNSLDTTDTQYF
TRBV5-4	TRBJ2-7	-	-	TGTGCCAGCAGCTCCGGACATAACAGTAACGAGCAGTACTTC	CASSSGHNSNEQYF